This T cell receptor (beta chain) is drawn from a study of T cells in Graves' hyperthyroidism and ophthalmopathy. General observations from the study: Blood also carried most thyroid clonotypes expanded above 0.001.

This clonotype was picked up many times. What it binds is unknown. These patients, aged 18 to 65, had recently diagnosed hyperthyroidism lasting under 2 months. Exclusions: uncontrolled infection, other autoimmune disease, pregnancy, lactation. Clinical symptoms, serum thyroxine, TRAb, thyroid ultrasound and orbital computed tomography established diagnosis. Amplified TCR beta CDR3 regions came from RNA transcripts. Primed by the HTBI set, a first-round RT-PCR was run on the TCR CDR3. TCRdb called the multiplex PCR reads again in MiXCR, with one record for every CDR3 protein. The table lists around 350,000 distinct CDR3 sequences, under 20% of them singletons. Germline CDR1 is LNHDA and CDR2 is SQIVND (reference sequence). This CDR3 has 16 residues. Unmatched junction bases numbered 9, after V lost 4 bases and J lost 4 bases.

The gene calls are TRBV19 and TRBJ1-1; 10 bases are a match to TRBD1. The clonotype originates from a woman aged 18-35 years with Graves' hyperthyroidism. The sample comprised blood. In DNA form, the CDR3 reads TGTGCCAGTAGTAAGTGGGGGACAGGGGAAGGCACTGAAGCTTTCTTT. Translation: CASSKWGTGEGTEAFF.